A single sample gave rise to the 31 T cell receptor beta chains below, sequenced in a study of T cell repertoires in cytomegalovirus infection. TCRdb analysed the reads with MiXCR anew, one entry per CDR3 protein. In the table there are roughly 350,000 distinct CDR3 sequences, about 35% of which are singletons. Their target antigens are unknown. Sequences were derived from cultured PBMCs, sampled from culture after CMV antigen stimulation. These receptors were collected from a human donor in good health (CMV status not recorded). Some clones in this sample may be carry-over from other donors' samples.

J is TRBJ2-1 and V is TRBV12-3 or TRBV12-4; 7 nucleotides align to TRBD2. The CDR3 totals 10 residues. V lost 6 bases to trimming and J lost 10 bases; unmatched junction nucleotides: 0. CDR3 protein: CASRGGEQFF. The CDR3 bases are TGTGCCAGCAGGGGGGGGGAGCAGTTCTTC.

Regarding this clonotype: At one boundary the junction diverges from the germline segment, which might be a read error. The chain uses TRBV7-2 and TRBJ1-5; D possibly corresponds to TRBD1 (6 bases). The germline gives CDR1 SGHTA, CDR2 FQGNSA. The CDR3 is 15 amino acids. The CDR3 DNA sequence: TGTGCCAGCGGCTTAACCGGGGGCGGCAATCAGCCCCAGCATTTT. The encoded protein is CASGLTGGGNQPQHF.

The chain has TRBV7-4 and TRBJ2-2, with unresolved D. The CDR3 spans 13 residues. Trimming took off 4 bases at V and 7 bases at J, with 10 bases between the two ends. CDR1 and CDR2 (germline): SGHVT, SQSDAQ. The CDR3 protein is CASSSDLGGELFF. The CDR3 DNA follows: TGTGCCAGCAGCTCCGACCTCGGCGGGGAGCTGTTTTTT.

This sequence joins TRBV11-2 and TRBJ2-1; 11 bases align to TRBD2. This CDR3 region has 19 residues. The J segment lost 7 bases and the V segment lost 6 bases, leaving 20 bases of the junction unmatched. Germline-derived CDR1 and CDR2 are SGHAT and FQNNGV. The CDR3 loop reads CASSRQGLAEPTTRNEQFF. CDR3 nucleotides: TGTGCCAGCAGTCGACAGGGACTAGCGGAACCGACCACCAGAAATGAGCAGTTCTTC.

CDR3 in amino acids: CATSRAGTGVGGYTF. In DNA, the CDR3 is TGTGCCACCAGCAGAGCCGGGACAGGGGTTGGTGGCTACACCTTC. The chain links TRBV15 to TRBJ1-2, with 10 bases that match TRBD1. V gave up 1 base and J gave up 7 bases; unmatched junction bases: 6. From germline, CDR1 is LNHNV and CDR2 YYDKDF (reference sequence). The CDR3 loop spans 15 amino acids.

The gene calls are TRBV6-2 or TRBV6-3 and TRBJ1-2; D is unresolved. V lost 2 bases, J lost 0 bases, and 10 bases lay in between. Germline CDR1 reads MNHEY; CDR2 reads SVGEGT. CDR3 length: 15 amino acids. This CDR3 is CASSYQQVPNYGYTF. As DNA, the CDR3 is TGTGCCAGCAGTTACCAGCAAGTCCCTAACTATGGCTACACCTTC.

The CDR3 sequence is CSVASASSVYGYTF. CDR3 nucleotide sequence: TGCAGCGTCGCCTCGGCTTCCTCCGTTTACGGCTACACCTTC. The chain joins TRBV29-1 to TRBJ1-2; no definite D call. Looked up from germline, CDR1 is SQVTM and CDR2 is ANQGSEA. Trimming cost V 6 bases and J 8 bases, with 22 bases left between them. CDR3 length equals 14 residues.

The chain joins TRBV11-2 to TRBJ1-1; D is uncertain. V dropped 0 bases and J dropped 5 bases, with 10 bases sitting between them. Germline CDR1 and CDR2: SGHAT and FQNNGV. The CDR3 runs 14 residues. DNA of the CDR3: TGTGCCAGCAGCTTAGACGGGCGAACTACTGAAGCTTTCTTT. Amino acids: CASSLDGRTTEAFF. Together with reference TRBV11-2 and TRBJ1-1, the CDR3 gives the full variable domain: EAGVAQSPRYKIIEKRQSVAFWCNPISGHATLYWYQQILGQGPKLLIQFQNNGVVDDSQLPKDRFSAERLKGVDSTLKIQPAKLEDSAVYLCASSLDGRTTEAFFGQGTRLTVV.

In the case of this clonotype: Its ends do not fully match the called genes, so a read error is possible. The chain uses TRBV7-2 and TRBJ2-3; the match to TRBD1 covers 10 bases. Per the germline V gene, CDR1 is SGHTA and CDR2 is FQGNSA. CDR3 length equals 14 residues. CDR3 nucleotide sequence: TGTGCCAGCACCCGAGGGACAGGGGCAGAGACGCAGTATTTT. It specifies CASTRGTGAETQYF.

The rearrangement links TRBV7-2 to TRBJ2-1; TRBD1 matches 9 bases. Looked up from germline, CDR1 is SGHTA and CDR2 is FQGNSA. V dropped 4 bases and J dropped 5; count of bases not matched to a gene: 6. The length of the CDR3 is 15 residues. CDR3 protein: CASSYQDRGHNEQFF. For the CDR3, the DNA is TGTGCCAGCAGCTACCAGGACAGGGGCCACAATGAGCAGTTCTTC.

The chain uses TRBV4-3 and TRBJ2-7; D perhaps matches TRBD2 (6 bases). Per germline, CDR1 LGHNA and CDR2 YSLEER. Trimming pared 2 bases from V and 4 bases from J, leaving 12 bases between. The CDR3 runs to 14 residues. Written as DNA, the CDR3 is TGCGCCAGCAGCCAACGAGAGGGGACTTACGAGCAGTACTTC. Protein sequence: CASSQREGTYEQYF.

This clonotype occurred a few times. CDR3: CASTETGSSYEQYF. In DNA form, the CDR3 reads TGTGCCAGTACCGAAACAGGGAGCTCCTACGAGCAGTACTTC. The chain links TRBV19 to TRBJ2-7; maybe TRBD1 (6 bases). The CDR3 is 14 residues long. Trimming stripped 7 bases from V and 0 bases from J, with 13 bases between. Germline V CDR1 and CDR2: LNHDA, SQIVND (reference sequence). Complete variable domain (other parts from reference TRBV19 and TRBJ2-7): DGGITQSPKYLFRKEGQNVTLSCEQNLNHDAMYWYRQDPGQGLRLIYYSQIVNDFQKGDIAEGYSVSREKKESFPLTVTSAQKNPTAFYLCASTETGSSYEQYFGPGTRLTVT.

This clonotype occurred many times. The V and J genes are TRBV7-2 and TRBJ1-2; no clear D gene. The CDR3 length is 15 residues. The V and J ends lost 5 bases and 4 bases respectively, with 17 bases between them. Germline V gene lookup returns CDR1 SGHTA and CDR2 FQGNSA. This CDR3 is CASSTPDSRSYGYTF. In DNA form, the CDR3 reads TGTGCCAGCAGCACCCCGGATAGTCGTAGCTATGGCTACACCTTC.

The rearrangement uses TRBV27 and TRBJ1-5, with 10 bases fitting TRBD1. CDR1 and CDR2 (germline): MNHEY, SMNVEV (reference sequence). The V gene end was trimmed by 6 bases and the J gene end by 0 bases; junction bases not matched to a gene: 11. The CDR3 is made up of 18 amino acids. The DNA of the CDR3 is TGTGCCAGCAGAGTCAGGACAGGGGGAACCCTTAGCAATCAGCCCCAGCATTTT. Encoded protein: CASRVRTGGTLSNQPQHF.

This clonotype turned up a few times. This CDR3 is CASSQDRRLATYNEQFF. As DNA, the CDR3 is TGCGCCAGCAGCCAAGATAGGAGACTAGCGACCTACAATGAGCAGTTCTTC. The chain recombines TRBV4-3 with TRBJ2-1; 8 positions match TRBD2. This CDR3 has 17 residues. J gave up 2 bases and V 0 bases, and 6 bases lay outside the gene matches. Germline values: CDR1 LGHNA, CDR2 YSLEER.

The chain couples TRBV12-3 or TRBV12-4 to TRBJ1-2; 7 bases are shared with TRBD1. V was clipped by 0 bases and J by 1 base; unmatched bases: 2. The CDR3 length is 15 residues. CDR3: CASSLADRSNYGYTF. The DNA of the CDR3 is TGTGCCAGCAGTTTAGCGGACAGGAGTAACTATGGCTACACCTTC.

This chain uses TRBV11-3 with TRBJ2-2, with TRBD2 matching 10 bases. The CDR3 totals 16 residues. From germline, CDR1 is SGHNT and CDR2 YENEEA. The V and J ends lost 5 bases and 4 bases, in that order; junction bases with no gene match: 7. CDR3 DNA sequence: TGTGCCAGCAGCCCATCTAGCGGGAGAGGCACCGGGGAGCTGTTTTTT. The encoded protein is CASSPSSGRGTGELFF.

V gene TRBV7-2 combines with J gene TRBJ2-2; 12 bases are a match to TRBD2. The CDR3 length is 19 residues. Per the germline V gene, CDR1 is SGHTA and CDR2 is FQGNSA. V trimming: 5 bases; J trimming: 0 bases; junction bases outside the gene matches: 10. CDR3 coding DNA: TGTGCCAGCAGCAGGACTAGCGGGATTCCATTAACGAACACCGGGGAGCTGTTTTTT. It translates to CASSRTSGIPLTNTGELFF.

V usage is TRBV2 and J usage is TRBJ2-3; 7 bases map to TRBD2. Germline loops: CDR1 SNHLY, CDR2 FYNNEI. This CDR3 has 16 residues. V lost 3 bases to trimming and J lost 0 bases; unmatched junction nucleotides: 6. The CDR3 is CASSDMWRESTDTQYF. The CDR3 DNA is TGTGCCAGCAGTGATATGTGGCGGGAGAGCACAGATACGCAGTATTTT.

The chain is built from TRBV20-1 and TRBJ2-1; 7 positions agree with TRBD1. The V and J ends lost 3 bases and 8 bases, in that order; junction bases with no gene match: 7. The CDR3 is 13 amino acids. Per germline, CDR1 DFQATT and CDR2 SNEGSKA (reference sequence). This chain's CDR3 is CSARVGGRYEQFF. The CDR3 DNA follows: TGCAGTGCTAGGGTAGGGGGCCGGTATGAGCAGTTCTTC.

In its sample, this clonotype was seen once. The chain has TRBV19 and TRBJ2-2, with a tentative D call TRBD2 (6 bases). V was cut by 5 bases and J by 5 bases, with 12 bases left in between. Per germline, CDR1 LNHDA and CDR2 SQIVND (reference sequence). The CDR3 loop spans 14 amino acids. The CDR3 DNA is TGTGCCAGTAGTCATTATAGCGGAACCGGGGAGCTGTTTTTT. Encoded protein: CASSHYSGTGELFF.

This clonotype was detected only a few times. The chain is built from TRBV7-6 and TRBJ2-1; D ambiguous. V gave up 3 bases and J gave up 2 bases, with 14 bases separating them. CDR3 length equals 16 residues. Germline CDR1 SGHVS, CDR2 FNYEAQ. In DNA form, the CDR3 reads TGTGCCAGCAGCTTCCTCCACGCCGCCACCTACAATGAGCAGTTCTTC. Translation gives CASSFLHAATYNEQFF.

The chain recombines TRBV10-3 with TRBJ1-2, with 10 bases aligning to TRBD1. Germline V gene data show CDR1 as ENHRY and CDR2 as SYGVKD. V shed 7 bases, J shed 7 bases, and the junction held 9 bases outside the gene matches. The CDR3 loop spans 14 amino acids. Here the CDR3 DNA reads TGTGCCATCACTCCGGGACAGGGGATGAGTGGCTACACCTTC. Its protein product is CAITPGQGMSGYTF.

The J gene is TRBJ2-5, the V gene TRBV24-1, with a possible D match to TRBD1 (5 bases). This CDR3 is 15 amino acids long. V lost 2 bases and J lost 2, with 11 bases in between. Per the germline V gene, CDR1 is KGHDR and CDR2 is SFDVKD. The CDR3 DNA sequence: TGTGCCACCAGTGATTCCAGGGTCCAACAAGAGACCCAGTACTTC. Protein: CATSDSRVQQETQYF.

The chain is built from TRBV20-1 and TRBJ2-3, with 7 nucleotides matching TRBD2. This CDR3 spans 15 amino acids. Germline trimming cut 6 bases from V and 2 bases from J; bases unmatched to any gene: 11. Germline values: CDR1 DFQATT, CDR2 SNEGSKA (reference sequence). The CDR3 bases are TGCAGTGCCCACCTACAACGGGACTACACAGATACGCAGTATTTT. It is translated as CSAHLQRDYTDTQYF.

This rearrangement joins TRBV6-8 to TRBJ1-1, with 8 bases fitting TRBD1. Germline CDR1 and CDR2: MNHGY and SAAAGT. The CDR3 consists of 16 residues. Germline trimming cut 6 bases from V and 4 bases from J; bases unmatched to any gene: 13. For the CDR3, the DNA is TGTGCCAGCAGCCTAAACCCAGGGGGCTCGGGCACTGAAGCTTTCTTT. Translated, it gives CASSLNPGGSGTEAFF.

The V call is TRBV5-1, the J call TRBJ2-2; D gene unclear. The V end was cut by 3 bases, the J end by 5 bases, with 17 bases between. The germline V gene has CDR1 SGHRS and CDR2 YFSETQ. This CDR3 is built from 16 residues. The CDR3 loop is CASSWSGSTPTGELFF. CDR3 sequence (DNA): TGCGCCAGCAGCTGGTCCGGGTCCACCCCAACCGGGGAGCTGTTTTTT.

The chain is built from TRBV6-5 and TRBJ2-1; 7 bases map to TRBD1. This CDR3 comprises 16 residues. Germline CDR1 is MNHEY and CDR2 is SVGAGI. V lost 5 bases to trimming and J lost 4 bases; unmatched junction nucleotides: 11. The CDR3 DNA follows: TGTGCCAGCAGTCCCCTGGGACAGAATTGGTACAATGAGCAGTTCTTC. As protein: CASSPLGQNWYNEQFF.

The V gene is TRBV5-5, the J gene TRBJ2-2; tentative D call: TRBD2 (6 bases). Trimming cost V 3 bases and J 0 bases, with 9 bases left between them. Looked up from germline, CDR1 is SGHKS and CDR2 is YYEKEE (reference sequence). This CDR3 contains 15 residues. The CDR3 region has the DNA TGTGCCAGCAGCTCCGGGAGAACGAACACCGGGGAGCTGTTTTTT. As protein: CASSSGRTNTGELFF. The full variable domain, its missing parts supplied by reference TRBV5-5 and TRBJ2-2, is DAGVTQSPTHLIKTRGQQVTLRCSPISGHKSVSWYQQVLGQGPQFIFQYYEKEERGRGNFPDRFSARQFPNYSSELNVNALLLGDSALYLCASSSGRTNTGELFFGEGSRLTVL.

The chain recombines TRBV6-6 with TRBJ2-3, with 9 bases lining up with TRBD2. This CDR3 is built from 18 residues. V was pared by 3 bases and J by 3 bases, with 13 bases of the junction left unmatched. Germline assignment: CDR1 MNHNY and CDR2 SVGAGI (reference sequence). The CDR3 loop reads CASSYLAGPLGVTDTQYF. The DNA of the CDR3 is TGTGCCAGCAGTTATCTAGCGGGACCCCTTGGGGTTACAGATACGCAGTATTTT.

The chain is built from TRBV19 and TRBJ2-1; tentatively, D is TRBD1 (6 bases). The length of the CDR3 is 12 residues. Trimming removed 10 bases at V and 5 bases at J, with 12 bases between. Germline CDR1 reads LNHDA; CDR2 reads SQIVND (reference sequence). The CDR3 DNA is TGTGCCACCGGGACAACCCACAATGAGCAGTTCTTC. Its translation: CATGTTHNEQFF.